This T cell receptor (beta chain) was identified during a study of control samples from healthy donors and cancer patients. Sequencing was performed with immunoSEQ multiplex PCR; in TCRdb, only in-frame clones are kept and a portion is missing. The sample records about 160,000 clones, around 90% being singletons. The CDR3 has 14 residues. Germline V gives CDR1 SGHRS, CDR2 YFSETQ. Trimming left V 2 bases short and J 7 bases short, with 10 bases between. The clonotype originates from a woman aged 25 to 45 in good health. The sample comprised blood. This sequence joins TRBV5-1 and TRBJ1-6, with TRBD1 as a possible D gene (6 bases). The CDR3 sequence: CASSFTQGNSPLHF. The DNA for the CDR3 is TGCGCCAGCAGCTTTACGCAGGGGAATTCACCCCTCCACTTT.